The 5 T cell receptor beta chains below all came from one sample that was sequenced in a study of T cells expressing NK-cell markers. TCRdb re-called the 5' RACE reads and gives one entry per CDR3 protein, without DNA. There are fewer than 6,500 distinct CDR3 sequences in the sample, with around 14% held by the top ten. Sequencing was done on a sample of blood T cells: a sorted CD56 or NKG2C T cell subset, CD4+ or CD8+ T cells, or bulk PBMC T cells (not recorded which). These receptors originate from a man between 18 and 29 years old in good health.

This clonotype registers medium-sized (0.01 to 0.1%) by frequency. V usage is TRBV5-1 and J usage is TRBJ2-2. Germline V gene sequence: CDR1 SGHRS, CDR2 YFSETQ. The CDR3 has 15 residues. CDR3 residues: CASSFRGANTGELFF.

Frequency places this clonotype as medium-sized (0.01 to 0.1%). V usage is TRBV25-1 and J usage is TRBJ1-2. The CDR3 consists of 11 residues. Germline CDR1 MGHDK, CDR2 SYGVNS. Here the CDR3 reads CASSEGPGYTF.

The chain couples TRBV27 to TRBJ2-7; the D call of TRBD1 rests on TCRdb alone, since no DNA is present to check it. This CDR3 comprises 14 residues. Looked up from germline, CDR1 is MNHEY and CDR2 is SMNVEV (reference sequence). The CDR3 region is CASSHRVGAYEQYF.

The rearrangement links TRBV18 to TRBJ2-2; as DNA is missing, the TRBD1 call by TCRdb cannot be tested. The V gene's germline CDR1 is KGHSH and CDR2 LQKENI. The CDR3 has 15 residues. The CDR3 loop reads CASSPPGQLPGELFF.

According to its frequency, this clonotype is medium-sized. V usage is TRBV15 and J usage is TRBJ1-2; TCRdb's D gene call, TRBD1, goes unchecked for lack of DNA. CDR1 is LNHNV, CDR2 YYDKDF, per germline (reference sequence). This CDR3 is 13 amino acids long. The CDR3 loop reads CATSREGTYGYTF. The whole variable domain, filled in from reference TRBV15 and TRBJ1-2, reads DAMVIQNPRYQVTQFGKPVTLSCSQTLNHNVMYWYQQKSSQAPKLLFHYYDKDFNNEADTPDNFQSRRPNTSFCFLDIRSPGLGDTAMYLCATSREGTYGYTFGSGTRLTVV.